A selection of T cell receptor beta chains follows, all from one sample in a study of stem cell transplantation in POMP-related autoinflammatory disease. Method: immunoSEQ multiplex PCR; TCRdb's copy keeps in-frame clones and lacks some. The sample contains tens of thousands of clones, around 86% of which appear only once. The specimen comprised CD4+ T cells from PBMCs, sampled before stem cell transplantation. The receptors originated from a human donor with POMP-related autoinflammation and immune dysregulation (PRAID). CDR3s include the opening cysteine and the closing phenylalanine or tryptophan. A D gene is named only where the DNA matches it firmly. A clone size is listed for some rows: how often the clone was seen (once, few, many), or a class if it is expanded.

17,TRBV5-1,TRBJ2-3,TRBD2,-,TGCGCCAGCAGCGGATCCGGGACTAGCAGTAGCACAGATACGCAGTATTTT,CASSGSGTSSSTDTQYF
15,TRBV15,TRBJ2-1,TRBD2,-,TGTGCCACCAGCAGAGGCCTAGCGGCCTCCCTGGGGCAGTTCTTC,CATSRGLAASLGQFF
15,TRBV10-1,TRBJ2-2,-,-,TGCGCCAGCAGTCCCCGGACACCCGACACCGGGGAGCTGTTTTTT,CASSPRTPDTGELFF
16,TRBV10-3,TRBJ1-4,TRBD1,-,TGTGCCATCAGTATGAGACCGGGACAGTCAAATGAAAAACTGTTTTTT,CAISMRPGQSNEKLFF
12,TRBV12-5,TRBJ1-5,-,-,TGTGCTAGTGCCGGTGATGCTCAGCCCCAGCATTTT,CASAGDAQPQHF
14,TRBV5-1,TRBJ1-5,TRBD1,-,TGCGCCAGCAGCCCGGACAGGCCCAATCAGCCCCAGCATTTT,CASSPDRPNQPQHF
15,TRBV6-5,TRBJ1-3,-,few,TGTGCCAGCACCCTGACCTATTCCTCTGGAAACACCATATATTTT,CASTLTYSSGNTIYF
16,TRBV6-5,TRBJ1-3,-,-,TGTGCCAGCAGTTACAGTCCCCCAGACTCAAGGGGCACCATATATTTT,CASSYSPPDSRGTIYF
17,TRBV5-3,TRBJ1-3,-,-,TGTGCCAGAAGTTCCGGGGGAACCGGGACCGCTGGAAACACCATATATTTT,CARSSGGTGTAGNTIYF
17,TRBV2,TRBJ1-5,-,-,TGTGCCAGCAGTGGCCGTCGGAAAGGGGCCAACAATCAGCCCCAGCATTTT,CASSGRRKGANNQPQHF
17,TRBV19,TRBJ2-2,TRBD2,-,TGTGCCAGTAGTCTCCGGACTAGCGGGAGAGGCACCGGGGAGCTGTTTTTT,CASSLRTSGRGTGELFF
13,TRBV19,TRBJ2-1,TRBD1,-,TGTGCCAGTAGTATAGGGGAGGGACAGGGAAGGGTCTTC,CASSIGEGQGRVF
14,TRBV6-5,TRBJ1-1,-,-,TGTGCCAGCAGTTCTCACGGTCAGAACACTGAAGCTTTCTTT,CASSSHGQNTEAFF
11,TRBV19,TRBJ2-1,TRBD2,-,TGTGCCAGTAGTCCGCGGACTAGAAAGTTCTTC,CASSPRTRKFF
15,TRBV7-3,TRBJ1-1,-,-,TGTGCCAGCAGCCGAACCAGGGACACCAAGGGGGAAGCTTTCTTT,CASSRTRDTKGEAFF
14,TRBV7-9,TRBJ1-1,-,few,TGTGCCAGCAGCTTAGACAGGTATAACACTGAAGCTTTCTTT,CASSLDRYNTEAFF
20,TRBV21-1,TRBJ1-1,-,-,TGTGCCAGCAGCAACCCATGCCTCCGGGACAGGGGCAATTTTAAAGCTGAAGCTTTCTTT,CASSNPCLRDRGNFKAEAFF
16,TRBV30,TRBJ2-1,TRBD2,-,TGTGCCTGGATGATATGGACTAGCGGTACCTACAATGAGCAGTTCTTC,CAWMIWTSGTYNEQFF
11,TRBV2,TRBJ2-7,-,-,TGTGCCAGCCAGGTGACATTCGAGCAGTACTTC,CASQVTFEQYF
14,TRBV5-1,TRBJ1-1,-,-,TGCGCCAGCAGCCTGGTCCCCGGAGAAGTGGAAGCTTTCTTT,CASSLVPGEVEAFF
16,TRBV18,TRBJ2-3,-,-,TGTGCCAGCTCCCAGGGTCAGGGAGGTAGCACAGATACGCAGTATTTT,CASSQGQGGSTDTQYF
13,TRBV6-4,TRBJ2-5,-,-,TGTGCCAGCAGTCCGGGACCTCAAGAGACCCAGTACTTC,CASSPGPQETQYF
13,TRBV15,TRBJ1-1,-,-,TGTGCCACCAGACCAAGGCGGGGCACTGAAGCTTTCTTT,CATRPRRGTEAFF
13,TRBV14,TRBJ1-2,-,-,TGTGCCAGCAGCCTGAAAGGGCGGCCTGGCTACACCTTC,CASSLKGRPGYTF
15,TRBV5-5,TRBJ1-6,TRBD1,-,TGTGCCAGCAGCTTAGGGACAGGTTATAATTCACCCCTCCACTTT,CASSLGTGYNSPLHF
13,TRBV28,TRBJ2-1,-,-,TGTGCCATCTCGGAACTCTCCTACAATGAGCAGTTCTTC,CAISELSYNEQFF
14,TRBV11-1,TRBJ2-7,-,-,TGTGCCAGCAGCTTTGCGGGAAAGCTTTCCGAGCAGTACTTC,CASSFAGKLSEQYF
14,TRBV7-9,TRBJ1-4,-,-,TGTGCCAGCAGCTTAGTGCGTCCTAATGAAAAACTGTTTTTT,CASSLVRPNEKLFF
13,TRBV11-1,TRBJ1-1,-,-,TGTGCCAGCAGCAACGGTCTCGGGACTGAAGCTTTCTTT,CASSNGLGTEAFF
16,TRBV4-1,TRBJ2-1,TRBD2,-,TGCGCCAGCAGCCGACCCGGGACTAGCCCGACCAATGAGCAGTTCTTC,CASSRPGTSPTNEQFF
14,TRBV18,TRBJ2-7,TRBD1,-,TGTGCCAGCTCACCACCGGGGGACAGCTACGAGCAGTACTTC,CASSPPGDSYEQYF
14,TRBV5-1,TRBJ1-1,-,-,TGCGCCAGCAGCCAACAGGACAGGAACACTGAAGCTTTCTTT,CASSQQDRNTEAFF
14,TRBV7-9,TRBJ1-3,-,-,TGTGCCAGCAGCTATGGGAGGGAAGGAAACACCATATATTTT,CASSYGREGNTIYF
13,TRBV7-3,TRBJ2-2,-,-,TGTGCCAGCAGCTCGACTAGCACCGGGGAGCTGTTTTTT,CASSSTSTGELFF
18,TRBV7-9,TRBJ2-1,TRBD2,-,TGTGCCAGCAGCCCGCAGGGACTAGCGGGGGGGTTCCTAAATGAGCAGTTCTTC,CASSPQGLAGGFLNEQFF
15,TRBV7-2,TRBJ2-5,-,-,TGTGCCAGCAGCTTAATAACAGGGGGAGGGGAGACCCAGTACTTC,CASSLITGGGETQYF
15,TRBV5-1,TRBJ2-5,TRBD1,-,TGCGCCAGCAGCTTGGCAGGGGACAGGGGAGAGACCCAGTACTTC,CASSLAGDRGETQYF
12,TRBV28,TRBJ2-1,-,-,TGTGCCTCAGGTGTGAGGGACAATGAGCAGTTCTTC,CASGVRDNEQFF
15,TRBV5-5,TRBJ2-7,-,-,TGTGCCAGCAGCTTGGCCGGGGGTCTCCCATACGAGCAGTACTTC,CASSLAGGLPYEQYF
16,TRBV11-1,TRBJ2-7,TRBD2,-,TGTGCCAGCAGCCAGACTAGCGGGAGGGCCGGGGACGAGCAGTACTTC,CASSQTSGRAGDEQYF
15,TRBV27,TRBJ2-3,TRBD2,-,TGTGCCAGCAGTTTGACTAGCGGGAGACCAGATACGCAGTATTTT,CASSLTSGRPDTQYF
13,TRBV2,TRBJ1-4,-,-,TGTGCCACCTTACAAGGGGGGGCATCAAAACTGTTTTTT,CATLQGGASKLFF
13,TRBV2,TRBJ2-5,TRBD1,-,TGTGCCAGCAGTGTTAGCGACAGGGGGACCCAGTACTTC,CASSVSDRGTQYF
16,TRBV13,TRBJ1-1,-,-,TGTGCCAGCAGCATGGGCCCAGCCCAGGGCCGTACTGAAGCTTTCTTT,CASSMGPAQGRTEAFF
15,TRBV10-3,TRBJ1-1,-,-,TGTGCCATCAGTGAGTCAGAGTTAATGAACACTGAAGCTTTCTTT,CAISESELMNTEAFF
15,TRBV5-1,TRBJ2-2,-,-,TGCGCCAGCAGCTTGGCGGGGTCGAACACCGGGGAGCTGTTTTTT,CASSLAGSNTGELFF
14,TRBV7-2,TRBJ1-2,-,once,TGTGCCAGCAGCTTAGCGCAGAGTTTCTATGGCTACACCTTC,CASSLAQSFYGYTF
13,TRBV6-5,TRBJ2-1,-,few,TGTGCCAGCAGTTCCGCCTTCTACAATGAGCAGTTCTTC,CASSSAFYNEQFF